Described below is a single T cell receptor (beta chain) sequence and its context. Its antigen is not identified. Additional DNA sequences in this sample encode the identical CDR3. This specimen belongs to a study of beta chain features in type 1 diabetes. Study-wide context: Examination spanned fewer than 140,000,000 sorted cells from all samples. Findings and limits, study-wide: When Type 1 diabetes patients were examined, their TCRB CDR3s proved moderately but significantly shorter in all four CD4+ subsets.

The single heparinised draw taken from each donor contained around 100 mL of blood on average. CD4+ naive, central memory, regulatory and stem cell-like memory cells were sorted via CD45RO/CCR7/CD25/CD127/CD95/CD27. The germline V gene has CDR1 MDHEN and CDR2 SYDVKM. The CDR3 loop spans 14 amino acids. The V segment lost 6 bases and the J segment 4 bases; nucleotides outside the gene matches: 3. Reverse transcribing all isolated RNA meant expressed TCRB transcripts were sequenced. Assay: immunoSEQ multiplex PCR; the TCRdb copy retains only in-frame clones and omits some. This sample has roughly 250,000 clones, with just over 20% found just once.

The chain couples TRBV28 to TRBJ2-5; 12 positions agree with TRBD2. The TCR was taken from a woman in her forties with type 1 diabetes. Sequences were obtained from naive CD4+ T cells from blood. The DNA of the CDR3 is TGTGCCAGCAGCCTAGCGGGAGGGAGAGAGACCCAGTACTTC. It translates to CASSLAGGRETQYF.